The rows below give T cell receptor beta chains drawn from one sample of a study of blood T cell repertoires in COVID-19. Assay used: immunoSEQ multiplex PCR; TCRdb lists only in-frame clones, some missing. The sample lists tens of thousands of clones, approximately 86% seen once, with around 2% in the top ten. Specimen: peripheral blood. These receptors were obtained from a woman aged 55-70 years with acute or convalescent COVID-19. Each CDR3 is given without its conserved first and last residue. D genes are given only for firm matches.

CDR3 protein,CDR3 length,V gene,J gene,D gene
ASSPGTGSRGYT,12,TRBV7-2,TRBJ1-2,TRBD1
AISPGLAISYEQY,13,TRBV10-3,TRBJ2-7,TRBD2
ATSRKRQGGETQY,13,TRBV15,TRBJ2-5,TRBD1
ASSPGNSQETQY,12,TRBV6-5,TRBJ2-5,-
ASNQITGGGGGYT,13,TRBV5-6,TRBJ1-2,TRBD1
ASSLAGGGSYNEQF,14,TRBV5-4,TRBJ2-1,TRBD2
ASFDRGLNGLEQY,13,TRBV7-6,TRBJ2-7,TRBD1
ASTPWGGRNTDTQY,14,TRBV7-2,TRBJ2-3,-
ASSSFQGANYGYT,13,TRBV6-6,TRBJ1-2,TRBD1
ASSGGGWSYGYT,12,TRBV28,TRBJ1-2,-
ASRSPGSPLH,10,TRBV18,TRBJ1-6,-
ASSYGQGFNEKLF,13,TRBV6-5,TRBJ1-4,TRBD1
ASSLRLSGRGNEQF,14,TRBV7-9,TRBJ2-1,TRBD2
ASSRGGAANTEAF,13,TRBV3-1/TRBV3-2,TRBJ1-1,-
ASSQEDRGEEKLF,13,TRBV3-1/TRBV3-2,TRBJ1-4,TRBD1
ASSLVARDRTSEQY,14,TRBV7-2,TRBJ2-7,TRBD1
ATSRGFGEGTNTEAF,15,TRBV15,TRBJ1-1,-
ASSPTRSSYEQY,12,TRBV7-2,TRBJ2-7,-
ASSLSPGGFQGYEQY,15,TRBV27,TRBJ2-7,TRBD1
AISEWPSGANTGELF,15,TRBV10-3,TRBJ2-2,TRBD2
AISDPGQPQH,10,TRBV10-3,TRBJ1-5,-
ASSFGLYYNSPLH,13,TRBV7-2,TRBJ1-6,-
ASRTGSVDTEAF,12,TRBV28,TRBJ1-1,-
ASSYSGGSYNEQF,13,TRBV6-6,TRBJ2-1,-
ASSRDPGQGYSNQPQH,16,TRBV6-2/TRBV6-3,TRBJ1-5,TRBD1
ASSPTGQGPNYGYT,14,TRBV3-1/TRBV3-2,TRBJ1-2,-
ASSLRLEQY,9,TRBV28,TRBJ2-7,-
ASSYVSGEPISYNEQF,16,TRBV6-2/TRBV6-3,TRBJ2-1,-
ASSLEQGYEQY,11,TRBV11-3,TRBJ2-7,-
ASSAGQGRYEQY,12,TRBV9,TRBJ2-7,TRBD1
ASSLRGQGGSPLH,13,TRBV7-2,TRBJ1-6,TRBD1
ASSPYLAGEQF,11,TRBV19,TRBJ2-1,TRBD2
ASSIGAFGANVLT,13,TRBV7-3,TRBJ2-6,-
ASSLPREQSPLH,12,TRBV28,TRBJ1-6,-
ASSTGLWNTGELF,13,TRBV27,TRBJ2-2,-
AISGFSSGKTYNEQF,15,TRBV10-3,TRBJ2-1,TRBD2
ASSLNRDRGPVSYT,14,TRBV7-9,TRBJ1-2,TRBD1
ASSGRGTEAF,10,TRBV5-4,TRBJ1-1,-
SAVQDAVEQY,10,TRBV29-1,TRBJ2-7,-
ASSRRGGSYEQY,12,TRBV5-4,TRBJ2-7,TRBD2
ASSYQLAGGSGTQY,14,TRBV6-2/TRBV6-3,TRBJ2-5,TRBD2
ASTSSFYNEQF,11,TRBV28,TRBJ2-1,-
ASRGATLSYGYT,12,TRBV28,TRBJ1-2,-
AWSATGKRTEAF,12,TRBV30,TRBJ1-1,-
ASSLAGTGEQY,11,TRBV28,TRBJ2-7,-
ASSLEQAKYYEQY,13,TRBV5-1,TRBJ2-7,-
ASSEGSGPTDTQY,13,TRBV6-1,TRBJ2-3,TRBD2